This T cell receptor (beta chain) was profiled in a study of blood T cell repertoires in COVID-19. Study-level background: Sources were T cells, B-cell-depleted T cells, or PBMCs; the material itself was cDNA or gDNA.

TCRdb keeps only in-frame clones here, not all; method: immunoSEQ multiplex PCR. The profile covers some 520,000 clones, with 89% appearing a single time and roughly 0.92% taken by the ten largest. Seattle enrolled patients during active infection and tracked them longitudinally. This CDR3 has 10 amino acids. The V gene's germline CDR1 is SNHLY and CDR2 FYNNEI. V dropped 11 bases and J dropped 5 bases, with 9 bases sitting between them. This chain joins TRBV2 and TRBJ1-1, with D possibly being TRBD1 (5 bases). The sample comprised peripheral blood. This TCR came from a man between 18 and 35 years old with COVID-19, enrolled during active disease. The CDR3 coding sequence is TGTGCCGGAGGGGATACTGAAGCTTTCTTT. This encodes CAGGDTEAFF.